A single sample gave rise to the 30 T cell receptor beta chains below, sequenced in a study of response to subunit inactivated influenza vaccine. MiXCR, applied by TCRdb to the RT-PCR reads, yields one record per CDR3 protein. The profile covers approximately 500,000 distinct CDR3 sequences, with less than 15% appearing a single time and roughly 11% taken by the ten largest. The material sequenced was PBMCs from blood, taken about 13 days after vaccination. The receptors were gathered from a man over 45 who received an inactivated influenza vaccine.

A few counts support this clonotype. The genes are TRBV3-1 and TRBJ2-1; D is possibly TRBD2 (5 bases). Trimming shortened V by 1 base and J by 8 bases, and 15 bases separated the two germline ends. Germline assignment: CDR1 LGHDT and CDR2 YNNKEL (reference sequence). This CDR3 region has 15 residues. The CDR3 bases are TGTGCCAGCAGCCAAGGAACGGCTAGCTGGCATGAGCAGTTCTTC. Encoded protein: CASSQGTASWHEQFF.

This clonotype was counted between two and nine times. The chain couples TRBV23-1 to TRBJ2-7; 7 bases align to TRBD1. TRBV23-1 is assigned to the ORF class and has an uncertain function. The CDR3 length is 13 residues. The trim removed 8 bases at V and 2 bases at J, leaving 6 bases unmatched. The CDR3 loop reads CASRTTGTYEQYF. DNA of the CDR3: TGCGCCAGCCGCACGACAGGGACCTACGAGCAGTACTTC.

This clonotype has only a few counts. The chain couples TRBV3-1 to TRBJ2-1; D not resolved. The CDR3 totals 12 residues. Germline CDR1 reads LGHDT; CDR2 reads YNNKEL (reference sequence). Deletions cut 1 base from V and 10 bases from J, with 8 bases between. The CDR3 loop reads CASSQVGREQFF. The CDR3 coding sequence is TGTGCCAGCAGCCAAGTGGGCAGGGAGCAGTTCTTC.

The table lists this clonotype with a few counts. The chain has TRBV7-2 and TRBJ1-4, with D possibly being TRBD1 (6 bases). The CDR3 extends over 15 amino acids. The V gene lost 1 base and the J gene lost 8 bases, with 14 bases spanning the gap. The germline gives CDR1 SGHTA, CDR2 FQGNSA. As DNA, the CDR3 is TGTGCCAGCAGCTTAGTGGGGGCGGTAAACGAAAAACTGTTTTTT. Translated, it gives CASSLVGAVNEKLFF.

The V gene is TRBV10-2, the J gene TRBJ2-5; the match to TRBD2 covers 7 bases. CDR1 is WSHSY and CDR2 is SAAADI in the germline V gene. The V segment lost 6 bases and the J segment 2 bases; nucleotides outside the gene matches: 3. The CDR3 runs 13 residues. The chain's CDR3 is CASSTSEQETQYF. The CDR3 region has the DNA TGCGCCAGCAGCACTAGCGAACAAGAGACCCAGTACTTC.

This chain links TRBV4-3 with TRBJ2-1, with D perhaps matching TRBD2 (6 bases). Germline V lookup: CDR1 LGHNA, CDR2 YSLEER. The CDR3 loop spans 16 amino acids. With 1 base removed from V and 8 bases from J, the gap between germline ends came to 18 bases. CDR3 amino acids: CASSQGRLAWGDEQFF. The CDR3 bases are TGCGCCAGCAGCCAAGGTCGGCTAGCTTGGGGGGATGAGCAGTTCTTC.

CDR3 region: CSADTGPPRNTIYF. CDR3 nucleotides: TGCAGTGCGGACACAGGTCCGCCTCGAAACACCATATATTTT. The chain is built from TRBV20-1 and TRBJ1-3; tentatively, D is TRBD1 (5 bases). There are 14 residues in the CDR3. V lost 6 bases and J lost 5, with 17 bases in between. Germline CDR1 is DFQATT and CDR2 is SNEGSKA (reference sequence).

This clonotype was recorded a few times. The chain recombines TRBV28 with TRBJ2-4; 8 bases are a match to TRBD1. CDR3 size: 14 residues. V was clipped by 2 bases and J by 7 bases; unmatched bases: 4. Per germline, CDR1 MDHEN and CDR2 SYDVKM. The CDR3 region has the DNA TGTGCCAGCAGTTTAGGACAGGGTGGGAACATTCAGTACTTC. It is translated as CASSLGQGGNIQYF.

This chain uses TRBV10-1 with TRBJ2-2, with D possibly matching TRBD1 (6 bases). This CDR3 region has 13 residues. V was cut by 4 bases and J by 6 bases, with 9 bases left in between. From germline, CDR1 is WNHNN and CDR2 SYGVQD (reference sequence). The CDR3 sequence is CASSATGSGELFF. CDR3 bases: TGCGCCAGCAGTGCCACAGGGTCCGGGGAGCTGTTTTTT.

The chain carries TRBV7-2 and TRBJ1-3, with D uncertain. V was pared by 5 bases and J by 4 bases, with 15 bases between. Per the germline V gene, CDR1 is SGHTA and CDR2 is FQGNSA. This CDR3 has 15 amino acids. CDR3 residues: CASSHGSTGGNTIYF. For the CDR3, the DNA is TGTGCCAGCAGCCACGGGTCCACGGGGGGAAACACCATATATTTT.

This clonotype appeared a few times. V gene TRBV4-1 combines with J gene TRBJ1-1; D gene ambiguous. There are 15 residues in the CDR3. The V and J ends lost 4 bases and 1 base respectively, with 13 bases between them. Germline-derived CDR1 and CDR2 are MGHRA and YSYEKL. The CDR3 reads CASSRVGSRNTEAFF. CDR3 sequence (DNA): TGCGCCAGCAGCCGCGTGGGGTCCCGGAACACTGAAGCTTTCTTT.

This clonotype was counted a few times. The V call is TRBV7-2, the J call TRBJ2-3, with D unresolved. The CDR3 is 16 residues long. The V and J ends lost 0 bases and 2 bases respectively, with 12 bases between them. Germline assignment: CDR1 SGHTA and CDR2 FQGNSA. In nucleotides, the CDR3 is TGTGCCAGCAGCTTAGCAAGCGAGTCCCCCACAGATACGCAGTATTTT. Amino acids: CASSLASESPTDTQYF.

The rearrangement links TRBV2 to TRBJ1-6; maybe TRBD1 (6 bases). The germline V and J ends were trimmed by 6 bases and 8 bases, with 14 bases remaining between them. Looked up from germline, CDR1 is SNHLY and CDR2 is FYNNEI. This CDR3 has 14 residues. This CDR3 reads CASRFRDTHSPLHF. The CDR3 DNA sequence: TGTGCCAGCAGGTTCCGGGACACCCATTCACCCCTCCACTTT.

The rearrangement links TRBV18 to TRBJ2-1; 8 bases line up with TRBD1. Germline V gene data show CDR1 as KGHSH and CDR2 as LQKENI. This CDR3 region has 15 residues. V lost 5 bases, J lost 10 bases, and 13 bases stayed unmatched. The CDR3 loop reads CASSSGRQGFGEQFF. The CDR3 DNA reads TGTGCCAGCTCATCCGGTCGACAGGGGTTCGGGGAGCAGTTCTTC. The full variable domain, in which reference TRBV18 and TRBJ2-1 provide the parts outside the CDR3, is NAGVMQNPRHLVRRRGQEARLRCSPMKGHSHVYWYRQLPEEGLKFMVYLQKENIIDESGMPKERFSAEFPKEGPSILRIQQVVRGDSAAYFCASSSGRQGFGEQFFGPGTRLTVL.

J is TRBJ1-5 and V is TRBV6-5; TRBD1 matches at 9 bases. The length of the CDR3 is 18 residues. Germline V CDR1 and CDR2: MNHEY, SVGAGI. Trimming took 2 bases from V and 1 from J; bases not matched to a gene: 9. The CDR3 here is CASSYDPGQGRSNQPQHF. DNA for the CDR3: TGTGCCAGCAGTTACGATCCGGGACAGGGAAGGAGCAATCAGCCCCAGCATTTT.

This chain links TRBV24-1 with TRBJ2-2, with TRBD2 matching 10 bases. The length of the CDR3 is 15 residues. Germline loops: CDR1 KGHDR, CDR2 SFDVKD. J gave up 6 bases and V 4 bases, and 4 bases lay outside the gene matches. The CDR3 DNA reads TGTGCCACCAGTGAGCCTAGCGGGAGTGCCGGGGAGCTGTTTTTT. It encodes CATSEPSGSAGELFF.

In this sample, this clonotype turned up a few times. This chain links TRBV7-9 with TRBJ2-2, with D possibly TRBD1 on 5 matching bases. Germline assignment: CDR1 SEHNR and CDR2 FQNEAQ (reference sequence). V was cut by 1 base and J by 10 bases, with 10 bases left in between. The CDR3 is 13 amino acids. The CDR3 sequence is CASSLGQTKELFF. The CDR3 region has the DNA TGTGCCAGCAGCTTAGGACAGACCAAGGAGCTGTTTTTT.

The chain carries TRBV10-3 and TRBJ2-2; TRBD2 is a possible D gene (6 bases). The CDR3 length is 15 residues. V lost 0 bases and J 5 bases, leaving 10 bases between the germline ends. Germline CDR1 ENHRY, CDR2 SYGVKD. The CDR3 is CAISESIAGTGELFF. CDR3 in DNA: TGTGCCATCAGTGAGTCGATTGCGGGGACCGGGGAGCTGTTTTTT.

This clonotype was counted ten times or more. The V and J genes are TRBV4-1 and TRBJ2-6; D remains ambiguous. Germline lookup yields CDR1 MGHRA and CDR2 YSYEKL. The V end lost 4 bases, the J end lost 1 base, and 8 bases lay between the germline ends. The CDR3 loop spans 15 amino acids. CDR3: CASSPTASGANVLTF. CDR3 DNA sequence: TGCGCCAGCAGCCCTACAGCGTCTGGGGCCAACGTCCTGACTTTC.

The chain uses TRBV28 and TRBJ2-7; D perhaps matches TRBD2 (6 bases). The CDR3 runs 13 residues. The germline CDR1 and CDR2 sequences are MDHEN and SYDVKM. V dropped 5 bases and J dropped 2 bases, with 10 bases sitting between them. Here the CDR3 DNA reads TGTGCCAGCAGTGAGGGAGGCACCTACGAGCAGTACTTC. Its protein is CASSEGGTYEQYF.

The sample holds one count of this clonotype. The junction departs from the called germline gene at one end, perhaps through a read error. The V and J genes are TRBV5-5 and TRBJ2-7; either TRBD1 or TRBD2 may supply D (6 bases each). There are 14 residues in the CDR3. Germline CDR1 SGHKS, CDR2 YYEKEE (reference sequence). The CDR3 loop reads CASSPVGGSDEQYF. CDR3 DNA: TGTGCCAGCAGCCCGGTGGGGGGCTCCGACGAGCAGTACTTC.

The chain combines TRBV5-1 with TRBJ1-4, with D tentatively TRBD1 (6 bases). Germline CDR1 and CDR2: SGHRS and YFSETQ. There are 16 residues in the CDR3. The germline V and J ends were trimmed by 4 bases and 0 bases, with 13 bases remaining between them. The CDR3 DNA reads as TGCGCCAGCAGCCCTCGTCGACAGGCAACTAATGAAAAACTGTTTTTT. Translation: CASSPRRQATNEKLFF.

This clonotype was picked up a small number of times. The rearrangement uses TRBV7-9 and TRBJ2-2; D remains ambiguous. The V gene's germline CDR1 is SEHNR and CDR2 FQNEAQ (reference sequence). Trimming took 5 bases from V and 5 from J, leaving 9 bases between them. The CDR3 spans 13 residues. This chain's CDR3 is CASSLPATGELFF. CDR3 in DNA: TGTGCCAGCAGCCTGCCCGCTACCGGGGAGCTGTTTTTT.

The gene calls are TRBV7-8 and TRBJ1-2; 9 positions match TRBD1. The CDR3 has 16 amino acids. In germline, CDR1 is SGHVS, CDR2 FQNEAQ. The V segment lost 4 bases and the J segment 6 bases; nucleotides outside the gene matches: 12. CDR3 DNA: TGTGCCAGCAGCTCCCCCTGGGGACAGGGAACCCATGGCTACACCTTC. The encoded protein is CASSSPWGQGTHGYTF.

The chain's CDR3 is CASRKAHGWGGYNEQFF. The CDR3 DNA is TGTGCCAGCAGAAAGGCCCACGGATGGGGCGGGTACAATGAGCAGTTCTTC. The chain is built from TRBV28 and TRBJ2-1; possibly TRBD1 or TRBD2 for D (5 bases each). This CDR3 region has 17 residues. Deletions cut 6 bases from V and 4 bases from J, with 22 bases between. From germline, CDR1 is MDHEN and CDR2 SYDVKM.

This clonotype appeared many times. The genes are TRBV19 and TRBJ2-1; 11 nucleotides line up with TRBD2. Germline assignment: CDR1 LNHDA and CDR2 SQIVND (reference sequence). Unmatched junction bases numbered 3, after V lost 2 bases and J lost 9 bases. The CDR3 loop spans 14 amino acids. This CDR3 reads CASSISSGGREQFF. CDR3 in DNA: TGTGCCAGTAGTATATCTAGCGGGGGGCGTGAGCAGTTCTTC.

This clonotype was recorded a few times. The chain couples TRBV28 to TRBJ2-1; 10 bases agree with TRBD1. V was clipped by 6 bases and J by 7 bases; unmatched bases: 9. This CDR3 is built from 15 residues. Per germline, CDR1 MDHEN and CDR2 SYDVKM. Here the CDR3 reads CASRQDRGLGNEQFF. In DNA form, the CDR3 reads TGTGCCAGCAGACAAGACAGGGGGCTGGGGAATGAGCAGTTCTTC.

This clonotype was counted between two and nine times. The junction does not match germline at one end; this may be a read error. The CDR3 protein is CDSSGARTDTQYF. The CDR3 DNA reads as TGTGACAGCAGTGGGGCTAGAACAGATACGCAGTATTTT. The V gene is TRBV2, the J gene TRBJ2-3, with D tentatively TRBD1 (5 bases). The CDR3 loop spans 13 amino acids. Germline CDR1 and CDR2: SNHLY and FYNNEI.

CDR3 nucleotides: TGTGCCAGCACGCAGGGGGCGCCCGATGAGCAGTTCTTC. Translating gives CASTQGAPDEQFF. J is TRBJ2-1 and V is TRBV6-6, with 8 nucleotides matching TRBD1. Per germline, CDR1 MNHNY and CDR2 SVGAGI (reference sequence). V trimming: 7 bases; J trimming: 8 bases; junction bases outside the gene matches: 7. The CDR3 consists of 13 residues.

This clonotype was counted a few times. The V call is TRBV6-1, the J call TRBJ1-3; D is perhaps TRBD1 (5 bases). CDR3 size: 16 residues. Germline lookup yields CDR1 MNHNS and CDR2 SASEGT. The germline V and J ends were trimmed by 0 bases and 1 base, with 10 bases remaining between them. The CDR3 nucleotides read TGTGCCAGCAGTGAAGCACGACAGAGGTCTGGAAACACCATATATTTT. Its protein is CASSEARQRSGNTIYF.